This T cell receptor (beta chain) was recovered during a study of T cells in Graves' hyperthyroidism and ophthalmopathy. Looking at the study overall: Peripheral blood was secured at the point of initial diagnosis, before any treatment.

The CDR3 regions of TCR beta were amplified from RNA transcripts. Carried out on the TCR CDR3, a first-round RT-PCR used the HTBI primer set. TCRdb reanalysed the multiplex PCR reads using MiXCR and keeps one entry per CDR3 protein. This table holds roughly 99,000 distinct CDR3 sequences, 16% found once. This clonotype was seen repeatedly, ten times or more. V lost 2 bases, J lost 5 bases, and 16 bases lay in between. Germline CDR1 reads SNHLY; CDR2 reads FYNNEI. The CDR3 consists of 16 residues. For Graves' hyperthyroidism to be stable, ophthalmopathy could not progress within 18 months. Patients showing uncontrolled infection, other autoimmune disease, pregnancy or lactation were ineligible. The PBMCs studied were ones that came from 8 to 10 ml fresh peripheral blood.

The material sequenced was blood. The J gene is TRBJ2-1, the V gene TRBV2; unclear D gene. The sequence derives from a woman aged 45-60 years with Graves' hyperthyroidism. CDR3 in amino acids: CASSERVQRAHNEQFF. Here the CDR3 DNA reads TGTGCCAGCAGTGAACGGGTTCAACGGGCTCACAATGAGCAGTTCTTC. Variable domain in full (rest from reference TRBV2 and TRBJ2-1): EPEVTQTPSHQVTQMGQEVILRCVPISNHLYFYWYRQILGQKVEFLVSFYNNEISEKSEIFDDQFSVERPDGSNFTLKIRSTKLEDSAMYFCASSERVQRAHNEQFFGPGTRLTVL.